The 14 T cell receptor beta chains below all came from one sample that was sequenced in a study of OX40 agonist ivuxolimab in advanced cancers. Some clones are missing from TCRdb's copy, which holds only in-frame ones; the method was immunoSEQ multiplex PCR. The data show tens of thousands of clones, approximately 90% seen once. This sample comprised CD4+ or CD8+ T cells sorted from blood, obtained in a trial of the OX40 agonist ivuxolimab. Source of these receptors: an adult with an advanced solid tumor such as melanoma, head and neck, liver or kidney cancer.

The J gene is TRBJ2-5, the V gene TRBV28, with 9 bases matching TRBD2. J gave up 5 bases and V 8 bases, and 18 bases lay outside the gene matches. This CDR3 comprises 17 residues. The germline V gene has CDR1 MDHEN and CDR2 SYDVKM. In DNA, the CDR3 is TGTGCCAGCCGCCCCCCCAGCGGGGGGACCGGGCTGGAGACCCAGTACTTC. Protein product: CASRPPSGGTGLETQYF.

The chain joins TRBV5-6 to TRBJ2-2; D might be TRBD2 (6 bases). The germline V gene has CDR1 SGHDT and CDR2 YYEEEE. The CDR3 length is 16 residues. The V and J ends lost 1 base and 4 bases respectively, with 14 bases between them. This CDR3 is CASSLLRRGGTGELFF. In DNA, the CDR3 is TGTGCCAGCAGCTTGTTGCGGCGGGGCGGCACCGGGGAGCTGTTTTTT.

V is TRBV4-3 and J is TRBJ2-7; D gene uncertain. CDR1 is LGHNA, CDR2 YSLEER, per germline. V was trimmed by 0 bases and J by 3 bases, leaving 9 bases between them. CDR3 length: 14 residues. The CDR3: CASSQDTVDYEQYF. For the CDR3, the DNA is TGCGCCAGCAGCCAAGATACAGTAGACTACGAGCAGTACTTC.

The chain has TRBV9 and TRBJ2-3; TRBD1 or TRBD2 may be the D gene (6 bases each). CDR1 is SGDLS and CDR2 is YYNGEE in the germline V gene. This CDR3 is 17 amino acids long. Trimming left V 0 bases short and J 0 bases short, with 14 bases between. The CDR3 loop reads CASSVEGGSTSTDTQYF. The CDR3 region has the DNA TGTGCCAGCAGCGTAGAGGGGGGCTCCACTAGCACAGATACGCAGTATTTT. Full variable domain (missing parts from reference TRBV9 and TRBJ2-3): DSGVTQTPKHLITATGQRVTLRCSPRSGDLSVYWYQQSLDQGLQFLIQYYNGEERAKGNILERFSAQQFPDLHSELNLSSLELGDSALYFCASSVEGGSTSTDTQYFGPGTRLTVL.

This chain links TRBV4-1 with TRBJ2-1; the D is unclear. The CDR3 totals 12 residues. Germline V lookup: CDR1 MGHRA, CDR2 YSYEKL. The V end lost 4 bases, the J end lost 6 bases, and 7 bases lay between the germline ends. The CDR3: CASSPLGNEQFF. CDR3 coding DNA: TGCGCCAGCAGCCCGCTTGGCAATGAGCAGTTCTTC.

This chain uses TRBV27 with TRBJ2-7; the match to TRBD1 covers 10 bases. CDR3 size: 15 residues. Germline CDR1 MNHEY, CDR2 SMNVEV (reference sequence). V was pared by 5 bases and J by 5 bases, with 9 bases of the junction left unmatched. The CDR3 here is CASSLSGQGPHEQYF. Written as DNA, the CDR3 is TGTGCCAGCAGTCTCTCGGGACAGGGGCCCCACGAGCAGTACTTC.

The V gene is TRBV28, the J gene TRBJ2-7; D might be TRBD1 (6 bases). Trimming took 5 bases from V and 3 from J, leaving 8 bases between them. Germline CDR1 MDHEN, CDR2 SYDVKM. This CDR3 has 12 residues. CDR3 residues: CASSQQGYEQYV. The DNA of the CDR3 is TGTGCCAGCAGTCAACAGGGCTACGAGCAGTACGTC.

This clone was seen a few times. The J gene is TRBJ1-2, the V gene TRBV4-1, with TRBD1 identical over 8 bases. V shed 0 bases and J 2 bases; nucleotides not matched to a gene: 8. Germline V CDR1 and CDR2: MGHRA, YSYEKL. The CDR3 has 17 amino acids. The CDR3: CASSQDPGGVGNYGYTF. CDR3 in DNA: TGCGCCAGCAGCCAAGATCCAGGGGGCGTTGGGAACTATGGCTACACCTTC.

This chain links TRBV18 with TRBJ2-3; 7 bases line up with TRBD1. Looked up from germline, CDR1 is KGHSH and CDR2 is LQKENI. V gave up 1 base and J gave up 0 bases; unmatched junction bases: 4. The CDR3 has 16 residues. For the CDR3, the DNA is TGTGCCAGCTCACCACTCCGGACAGGCAGCACAGATACGCAGTATTTT. Its protein product is CASSPLRTGSTDTQYF.

This clone was recorded a few times. This chain connects TRBV9 to TRBJ1-4; no firm D call. The CDR3 covers 15 residues. V dropped 0 bases and J dropped 3 bases, with 9 bases sitting between them. CDR1 is SGDLS and CDR2 is YYNGEE in the germline V gene. CDR3 in DNA: TGTGCCAGCAGCGTAGAAGGCAGTGCTAATGAAAAACTGTTTTTT. This gives the protein CASSVEGSANEKLFF.

The chain links TRBV4-1 to TRBJ2-7; D not resolved. Germline CDR1 MGHRA, CDR2 YSYEKL. This CDR3 comprises 14 residues. V shed 1 base and J shed 0 bases, with 7 bases lying between them. The CDR3 reads CASSQVSSSYEQYF. The CDR3 coding sequence is TGCGCCAGCAGCCAAGTATCGAGCTCCTACGAGCAGTACTTC.

A word on this clone: Compared with germline, one end of the junction differs, possibly owing to a read error. The rearrangement joins TRBV6-4 to TRBJ2-3; possible D gene TRBD2, 7 bases. The CDR3 sequence is 14 residues long. Germline CDR1 and CDR2: MRHNA and SNTAGT. In DNA form, the CDR3 reads TGTGCCAGCAGTGACGGCGGGGGCACAAATACGCAGTATTTT. Its protein product is CASSDGGGTNTQYF.

By frequency in the sample, this clone is medium-sized. The gene calls are TRBV10-3 and TRBJ2-2; TRBD1 matches 10 bases. In germline, CDR1 is ENHRY, CDR2 SYGVKD. The junction had 11 bases not matched to a gene; V was cut back by 7 bases and J by 3 bases. This CDR3 comprises 17 residues. As DNA, the CDR3 is TGTGCCATCAAGGTTATGACAGGGGGCGCTGACACCGGGGAGCTGTTTTTT. Translated: CAIKVMTGGADTGELFF.

The CDR3 DNA reads as TGTGCCTGGGTGTGGGGGGATAACCCCTACGAGCAGTACTTC. The encoded protein is CAWVWGDNPYEQYF. This chain joins TRBV30 and TRBJ2-7; possibly TRBD2 for D (6 bases). The CDR3 runs to 14 residues. Trimming removed 5 bases at V and 2 bases at J, with 16 bases between. CDR1 and CDR2 (germline): GTSNPN, SVGIG (reference sequence).